This T cell receptor beta chain came from a study of tumor-infiltrating lymphocytes in primary liver carcinoma. Study information: Productive TCRbeta read yields ran from roughly 3.6 to 7.1 million per sample and were similar between tissues. Study results and caveats: Detection in all five tumor regions applied to only about 7-24% of top clones.

Germline CDR1 MNHEY, CDR2 SVGAGI. The CDR3 runs 12 residues. In regard to this clonotype: Its antigen remains unknown. This could be a read error, since a much larger clone is one nucleotide away.

Synthesis of TCR beta cDNA was carried out from about 540 ng total RNA with a constant-region primer. Each TCR beta library was derived from three nested multiplex PCR rounds that employed slightly modified ARM-PCR. Primers for the first two PCR rounds were TRBV1-TRBV30 forward primers and a C-beta reverse primer (approximately 10 cycles per round). Using its own MiXCR run on the multiplex PCR reads, TCRdb lists one record per CDR3 protein. The sample has 95,000 to 150,000 distinct CDR3 sequences; 60% to 70% are singletons. From approximately 20-30 mg of unsorted bulk tissue, DNA and RNA were co-extracted together.

The sample comprised liver tumor tissue from sampling region 1. The subset is: tumor region T1, superior pole. This receptor was taken from a woman aged 55 to 70 with primary liver carcinoma and hepatitis B virus infection. The rearrangement joins TRBV6-5 to TRBJ2-7, with D possibly matching TRBD1 (5 bases). CDR3 loop: CAISVRQGEQYF. The CDR3, as DNA: TGTGCCATCAGTGTCCGGCAGGGCGAGCAGTACTTC.